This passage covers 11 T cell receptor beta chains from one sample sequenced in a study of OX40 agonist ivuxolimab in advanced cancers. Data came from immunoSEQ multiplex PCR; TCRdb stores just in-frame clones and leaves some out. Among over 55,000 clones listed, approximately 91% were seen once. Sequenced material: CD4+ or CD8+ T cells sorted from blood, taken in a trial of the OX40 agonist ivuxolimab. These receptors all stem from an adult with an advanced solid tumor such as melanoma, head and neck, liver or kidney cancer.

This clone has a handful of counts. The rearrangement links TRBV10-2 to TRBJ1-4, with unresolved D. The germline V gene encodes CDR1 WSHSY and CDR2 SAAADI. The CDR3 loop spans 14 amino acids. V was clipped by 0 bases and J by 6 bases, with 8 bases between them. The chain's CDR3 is CASSESFVHEKLFF. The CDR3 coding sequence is TGCGCCAGCAGTGAGTCCTTCGTACATGAAAAACTGTTTTTT.

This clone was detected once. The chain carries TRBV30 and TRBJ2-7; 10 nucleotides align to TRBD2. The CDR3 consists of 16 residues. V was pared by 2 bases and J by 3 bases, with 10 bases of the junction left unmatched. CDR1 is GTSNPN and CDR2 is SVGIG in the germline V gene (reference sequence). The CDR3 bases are TGTGCCTGGAGTAGCGGGAGGGGCTTATATAACTACGAGCAGTACTTC. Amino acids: CAWSSGRGLYNYEQYF.

CDR3 sequence (DNA): TGTGCCAGCAGCCAGGGGAATGAGAATGAGCAGTTCTTC. As protein: CASSQGNENEQFF. The chain is built from TRBV11-1 and TRBJ2-1; a possible D gene is TRBD1 (6 bases). Per germline, CDR1 SGHAT and CDR2 FQDESV (reference sequence). The germline V and J ends were trimmed by 5 bases and 7 bases, with 12 bases remaining between them. The CDR3 length is 13 residues.

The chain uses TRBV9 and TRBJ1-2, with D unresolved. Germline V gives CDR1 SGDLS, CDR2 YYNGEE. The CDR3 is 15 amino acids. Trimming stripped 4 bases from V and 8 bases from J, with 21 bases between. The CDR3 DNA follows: TGTGCCAGCAGCCTACATCCCAAGGGCGCGGGGGGCTACACCTTC. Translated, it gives CASSLHPKGAGGYTF.

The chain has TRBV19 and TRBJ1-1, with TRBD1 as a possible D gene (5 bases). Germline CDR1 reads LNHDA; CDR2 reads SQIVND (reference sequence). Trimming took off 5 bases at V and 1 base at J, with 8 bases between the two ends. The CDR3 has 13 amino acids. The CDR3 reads CASSSTANTEAFF. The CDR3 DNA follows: TGTGCCAGTAGTTCGACAGCGAACACTGAAGCTTTCTTT.

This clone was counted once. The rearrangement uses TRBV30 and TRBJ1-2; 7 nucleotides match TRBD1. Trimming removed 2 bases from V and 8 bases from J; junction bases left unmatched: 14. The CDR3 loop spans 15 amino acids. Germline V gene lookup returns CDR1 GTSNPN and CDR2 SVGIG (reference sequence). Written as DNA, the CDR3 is TGTGCCTGGAGTATGCTGGCAGGGGGTTTAATAGGCTACACCTTC. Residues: CAWSMLAGGLIGYTF.

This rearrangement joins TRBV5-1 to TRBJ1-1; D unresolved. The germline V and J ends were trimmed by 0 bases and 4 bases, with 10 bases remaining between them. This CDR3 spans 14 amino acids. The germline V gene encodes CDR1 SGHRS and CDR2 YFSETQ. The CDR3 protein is CASSLDTLSTEAFF. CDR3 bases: TGCGCCAGCAGCTTGGACACTCTATCCACTGAAGCTTTCTTT.

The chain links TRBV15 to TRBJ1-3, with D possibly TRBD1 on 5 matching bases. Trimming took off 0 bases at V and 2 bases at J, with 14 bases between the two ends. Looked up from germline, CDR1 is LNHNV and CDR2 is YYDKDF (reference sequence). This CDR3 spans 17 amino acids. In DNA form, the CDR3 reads TGTGCCACCAGCAGAGATTCCCTGGGGGTAACTGGAAACACCATATATTTT. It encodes CATSRDSLGVTGNTIYF.

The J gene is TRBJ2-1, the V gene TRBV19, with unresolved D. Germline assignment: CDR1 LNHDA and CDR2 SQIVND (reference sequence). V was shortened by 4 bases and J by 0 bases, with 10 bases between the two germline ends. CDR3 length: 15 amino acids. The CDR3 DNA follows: TGTGCCAGTAGTAACGGGCCTAGCTCCTACAATGAGCAGTTCTTC. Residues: CASSNGPSSYNEQFF.

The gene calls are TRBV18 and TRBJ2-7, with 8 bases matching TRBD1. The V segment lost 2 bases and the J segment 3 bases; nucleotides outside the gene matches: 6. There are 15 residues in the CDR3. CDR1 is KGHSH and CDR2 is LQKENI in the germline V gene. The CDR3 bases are TGTGCCAGCTCACCAAGGGACAGGCTCAACTACGAGCAGTACTTC. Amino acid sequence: CASSPRDRLNYEQYF.

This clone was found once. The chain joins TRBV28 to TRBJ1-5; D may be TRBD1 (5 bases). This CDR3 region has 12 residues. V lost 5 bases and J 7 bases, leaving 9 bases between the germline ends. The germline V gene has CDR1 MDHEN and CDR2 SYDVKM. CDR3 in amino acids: CASSPGIQPQHF. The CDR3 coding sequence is TGTGCCAGCAGTCCAGGGATCCAGCCCCAGCATTTT.